Following are 7 T cell receptor beta chains from one sample sequenced in a study of T cell responses to AZD1222 COVID-19 vaccine. Sequencing used immunoSEQ multiplex PCR; TCRdb keeps in-frame clones, though not all of them. This table has under 150,000 clones, roughly 89% appearing once. The specimen was peripheral blood, collected on day 0 of AZD1222 vaccination. All receptors derive from an adult in good health.

The CDR3 nucleotides are TGTGCCAGCTCACCAGGACTAGCTTACCCCTACAATGAGCAGTTCTTC. Its translation: CASSPGLAYPYNEQFF. The rearrangement links TRBV18 to TRBJ2-1; 8 nucleotides align to TRBD2. The CDR3 sequence is 16 residues long. Germline V gives CDR1 KGHSH, CDR2 LQKENI. J gave up 2 bases and V 2 bases, and 5 bases lay outside the gene matches.

The rearrangement links TRBV5-1 to TRBJ2-3, with TRBD2 matching over 8 bases. The germline V gene has CDR1 SGHRS and CDR2 YFSETQ. This CDR3 has 18 amino acids. The V and J ends lost 3 bases and 0 bases, in that order; junction bases with no gene match: 12. CDR3 coding DNA: TGCGCCAGCAGCTCCCGGGCAGCTAGCGGGTCTAGCACAGATACGCAGTATTTT. It specifies CASSSRAASGSSTDTQYF.

The chain is built from TRBV6-2 or TRBV6-3 and TRBJ1-5, with TRBD1 matching over 10 bases. J lost 5 bases, V lost 4 bases, and 2 bases had no gene match. This CDR3 spans 14 amino acids. Germline CDR1 MNHEY, CDR2 SVGEGT. DNA of the CDR3: TGTGCCAGCAGTTGGACAGGGGGGTATCAGCCCCAGCATTTT. Residues: CASSWTGGYQPQHF.

The sample holds one count of this clone. The V call is TRBV9, the J call TRBJ2-7; 10 bases are shared with TRBD2. The CDR3 sequence is 15 residues long. The V gene end was trimmed by 0 bases and the J gene end by 6 bases; junction bases not matched to a gene: 6. Germline CDR1 and CDR2: SGDLS and YYNGEE. The CDR3 region has the DNA TGTGCCAGCAGCGTAGAGGGTAGCGGGAGGCCCGAGCAGTACTTC. Translating it yields CASSVEGSGRPEQYF.

V gene TRBV5-1 combines with J gene TRBJ1-2; tentatively, D is TRBD1 (5 bases). This CDR3 contains 16 residues. V shed 0 bases and J shed 0 bases, with 12 bases lying between them. Per germline, CDR1 SGHRS and CDR2 YFSETQ. The CDR3 loop reads CASSLDPGGTNYGYTF. The CDR3 nucleotides are TGCGCCAGCAGCTTGGACCCGGGGGGGACTAACTATGGCTACACCTTC.

This chain joins TRBV7-9 and TRBJ2-4; D is unresolved. CDR1 SEHNR and CDR2 FQNEAQ come from the germline V gene (reference sequence). The germline V and J ends were trimmed by 3 bases and 6 bases, with 6 bases remaining between them. The CDR3 has 12 amino acids. CDR3 in DNA: TGTGCCAGCAGCTTTGGCCCAAACATTCAGTACTTC. This translates into CASSFGPNIQYF.

V gene TRBV4-1 combines with J gene TRBJ2-7, with 9 bases fitting TRBD2. The CDR3 covers 14 residues. The ends lost 3 bases at V and 6 bases at J; junction bases unmatched: 6. The V gene's germline CDR1 is MGHRA and CDR2 YSYEKL. The DNA of the CDR3 is TGCGCCAGCAGCCACCAGGGACTAGCTAGCGAGCAGTACTTC. Amino acid sequence: CASSHQGLASEQYF.